The present entry profiles one T cell receptor (beta chain) with its context. No antigen is known for it. No much larger clone is present one base from it, and per-base qualities are unavailable. The data were taken from a study of CD8 T cells in Susac syndrome (dated by TCRdb to between 2017 and 2020). A note on the overall study: The study used repertoire sequencing to test whether antigen drove CD8+ T cell activation and differentiation in Susac syndrome. Clonality of the CD8+ T cell repertoire was compared between more than 10 healthy donors, approximately 14 Susac syndrome patients and under 19 multiple sclerosis patients. Overall results and qualifications from the work: The number of individuals in the TCR sequencing and HLA analysis was recognized as being relatively small.

Peripheral blood CD8+ and CD4+ T cells from healthy donors, Susac syndrome patients and multiple sclerosis patients were profiled by high-throughput TCR beta sequencing. Healthy donors were age- and sex-matched controls. Bulk CD8+ and CD4+ T cells were purified by magnetic negative isolation, whereas CD8+ TEMRA cells were enriched by FACS. Blood was drawn into EDTA tubes, processed within 24 hours, and PBMCs were isolated by density gradient centrifugation. PBMCs intended for TCR sequencing were cryopreserved in liquid nitrogen and were subsequently thawed in a 37 degrees C water bath. The sorted or isolated CD4+, CD8+ and CD8+ TEMRA cells had a purity of 90% or higher. RNA was extracted using the RNeasy kit, and about 0.5 to 1 ug of the RNA was reverse transcribed with random hexamers. The immunoSEQ multiplex PCR assay, which covers 54 Vbeta and 13 Jbeta segments, was used to amplify TCR beta CDR3 regions. PCR amplification bias was corrected using a synthetic template baseline for primer optimization and computational correction. Concerning the study's data processing: Reads were assigned to V, D and J genes according to IMGT and analyzed in immunoSEQ Analyzer, with only productive sequences retained. To calculate clonality, Shannon entropy was normalized by log2 of the number of productive unique sequences and then subtracted from one. For each patient and control, public and private clones were evaluated within the 100 most prevalent clones. Clones were defined as Susac-specific when absent from the healthy and MS cohorts, from some 1,100 published viral clones and from other ImmuneACCESS disease sequences. TCRdb reran the public reads through fastp at Q25 and MiXCR, keeping productive beta chains. Entries that share a CDR3 protein sequence are merged under the most common genes and DNA. These V and J calls rely on TCRdb rather than the paper's analysis. The sample table lists more than 70,000 distinct CDR3 sequences, over 80% of them with a count of one. The ten most abundant clones make up less than 0.35% of the sample.

The germline V end is reduced by 6 bases and the J end by 4 bases; junction bases left unmatched: 7. In the germline V gene, CDR1 corresponds to MNHNS and CDR2 to SASEGT. The CDR3 has 15 amino acids, counting the end cysteine and phenylalanine. The entry retains the CDR3 DNA only, 45 bases that are in frame from base 1. The chain is made from TRBV6-1 and TRBJ2-3; 10 of the junction bases match TRBD2. The source is a human donor in good health. Specimen: CD8+ T cells from PBMCs. The sequenced DNA is TGTGCCAGCAGCACTACTAGCGGGGTCGCAGATACGCAGTATTTT. It translates as CASSTTSGVADTQYF.